The 25 T cell receptor beta chains below come from one sample, sequenced in a study of blood T cell repertoires in COVID-19. Profiled with immunoSEQ multiplex PCR; TCRdb holds only in-frame clones, not every one. The sample lists about 270,000 clones; under 95% were seen once. Sequencing used PBMCs or T cells enriched from blood (not recorded which). The origin of the receptors is a middle-aged man who had been exposed to COVID-19.

The rearrangement uses TRBV6-2 or TRBV6-3 and TRBJ1-5; D not certain. The V end lost 6 bases, the J end lost 3 bases, and 9 bases lay between the germline ends. CDR1 is MNHEY, CDR2 SVGEGT, per germline. The CDR3 is 13 amino acids. CDR3: CASSPHPNQPQHF. For the CDR3, the DNA is TGTGCCAGCAGCCCCCATCCCAATCAGCCCCAGCATTTT.

The chain combines TRBV19 with TRBJ2-1; 9 bases map to TRBD2. CDR1 is LNHDA, CDR2 SQIVND, per germline (reference sequence). With V trimmed by 4 bases and J by 5 bases, 6 bases remained unmatched. CDR3 length: 15 residues. The CDR3 spells CASSRRTSEDNEQFF. CDR3 nucleotide sequence: TGTGCCAGTAGTAGGAGGACTAGCGAAGACAATGAGCAGTTCTTC.

V usage is TRBV28 and J usage is TRBJ1-3; 8 bases fit TRBD1. After removal of 5 bases from V and 0 bases from J, the junction contained 6 bases not matched to a gene. Per the germline V gene, CDR1 is MDHEN and CDR2 is SYDVKM. This CDR3 comprises 16 residues. The CDR3 DNA follows: TGTGCCAGCAGTATCCTAACAGGGGGCTCTGGAAACACCATATATTTT. This sequence encodes CASSILTGGSGNTIYF.

The genes are TRBV6-5 and TRBJ1-1; D is possibly TRBD1 (5 bases). V was trimmed by 8 bases and J by 4 bases, leaving 17 bases between them. CDR1 and CDR2 from the germline V gene are MNHEY and SVGAGI. There are 14 residues in the CDR3. The DNA for the CDR3 is TGTGCCAGCTCGATCGGGGGATGGGGCACTGAAGCTTTCTTT. This codes for CASSIGGWGTEAFF.

The chain joins TRBV3-1 (or the pseudogene TRBV3-2) to TRBJ2-7; D is undetermined. Between the trimmed V and J ends, which lost 0 bases and 3 bases, there was a span of 9 bases. The CDR3 runs to 14 residues. Germline values: CDR1 LGHDT, CDR2 YNNKEL (reference sequence). The CDR3: CASSQDWSGYEQYF. CDR3 coding DNA: TGTGCCAGCAGCCAAGATTGGTCCGGCTACGAGCAGTACTTC.

This clone appeared once. The J gene is TRBJ2-5, the V gene TRBV7-3; D is perhaps TRBD1 (6 bases). V dropped 5 bases and J dropped 2 bases, with 9 bases sitting between them. The CDR3 covers 13 residues. CDR1 is SGHTA, CDR2 FQGTGA, per germline. The CDR3 protein is CASSRGQQETQYF. CDR3 in DNA: TGTGCCAGCAGCCGAGGACAGCAAGAGACCCAGTACTTC. Full variable domain (remainder filled in from reference TRBV7-3 and TRBJ2-5): GAGVSQTPSNKVTEKGKYVELRCDPISGHTALYWYRQSLGQGPEFLIYFQGTGAADDSGLPNDRFFAVRPEGSVSTLKIQRTERGDSAVYLCASSRGQQETQYFGPGTRLLVL.

A note on this clone: Relative to the germline gene, one junction end is altered; a read error may explain this. The chain is built from TRBV6-2 or TRBV6-3 and TRBJ1-1; perhaps TRBD1 as D (6 bases). Germline-derived CDR1 and CDR2 are MNHEY and SVGEGT. The CDR3 runs 14 residues. The chain's CDR3 is CASSDSTGNTEAFF. CDR3 DNA: TGTGCCAGCAGTGACTCGACAGGGAACACTGAAGCTTTCTTT.

This chain links TRBV30 with TRBJ2-3; 7 positions match TRBD1. Germline V lookup: CDR1 GTSNPN, CDR2 SVGIG (reference sequence). The V segment lost 3 bases and the J segment 7 bases; nucleotides outside the gene matches: 7. The CDR3 length is 13 residues. The CDR3 DNA reads TGTGCCTGGAGAGGGGGACAGTGGAATACGCAGTATTTT. It is translated as CAWRGGQWNTQYF.

This clone has just one count. This sample also contains other DNA sequences that code for the same CDR3. The CDR3 loop reads CASSFGQGSYEQYF. Here the CDR3 DNA reads TGTGCCAGCAGCTTTGGACAGGGCTCCTACGAGCAGTACTTC. V and J are TRBV7-2 and TRBJ2-7; TRBD1 aligns across 8 bases. The junction had 1 base not matched to a gene; V was cut back by 3 bases and J by 0 bases. The CDR3 contains 14 residues. The V gene's germline CDR1 is SGHTA and CDR2 FQGNSA.

The chain has TRBV29-1 and TRBJ2-7; D perhaps matches TRBD2 (6 bases). Germline V gene data show CDR1 as SQVTM and CDR2 as ANQGSEA. Between the trimmed V and J ends, which lost 3 bases and 5 bases, there was a span of 14 bases. This CDR3 has 13 residues. The CDR3 DNA is TGCAGCGTTGACGCGGGGACGAACGACGAGCAGTACTTC. Amino acids: CSVDAGTNDEQYF.

The table lists this clone with a count of one. The chain is built from TRBV2 and TRBJ1-1; D is unresolved. The V gene's germline CDR1 is SNHLY and CDR2 FYNNEI. The CDR3 is made up of 14 amino acids. The germline V and J ends were trimmed by 4 bases and 1 base, with 10 bases remaining between them. The DNA for the CDR3 is TGTGCCAGCAGTGCCATGCGGGGGAACACTGAAGCTTTCTTT. It translates to CASSAMRGNTEAFF.

The chain links TRBV19 to TRBJ1-5; maybe TRBD1 (6 bases). Germline CDR1 is LNHDA and CDR2 is SQIVND (reference sequence). The CDR3 runs to 16 residues. The V gene lost 2 bases and the J gene lost 1 base, with 12 bases spanning the gap. CDR3 amino acids: CASSIIGQGSNQPQHF. The CDR3 DNA reads as TGTGCCAGTAGTATAATTGGCCAGGGGAGCAATCAGCCCCAGCATTTT.

The chain joins TRBV28 to TRBJ2-4, with TRBD1 matching over 7 bases. Germline V gene sequence: CDR1 MDHEN, CDR2 SYDVKM. J was trimmed by 1 base and V by 5 bases; bases with no gene match: 14. This CDR3 contains 18 residues. The CDR3 region has the DNA TGTGCCAGCAGTCCATTAAATACAGGGGTGATCGCCAAAAACATTCAGTACTTC. Protein: CASSPLNTGVIAKNIQYF.

The chain uses TRBV3-1 (or the pseudogene TRBV3-2) and TRBJ1-1; D is undetermined. Trimming cost V 1 base and J 4 bases, with 10 bases left between them. The CDR3 covers 14 residues. Germline CDR1 LGHDT, CDR2 YNNKEL (reference sequence). CDR3 DNA: TGTGCCAGCAGCCAAGTAGGTTCAGGCACTGAAGCTTTCTTT. Protein product: CASSQVGSGTEAFF.

V usage is TRBV7-3 and J usage is TRBJ1-1, with 8 bases matching TRBD1. CDR3 length: 13 amino acids. Germline V gene lookup returns CDR1 SGHTA and CDR2 FQGTGA. After removal of 5 bases from V and 7 bases from J, the junction contained 6 bases not matched to a gene. The CDR3 nucleotides read TGTGCCAGCAGCCCACAGGGGGGACGTGAAGCTTTCTTT. This codes for CASSPQGGREAFF.

The count of this clone is one. The chain carries TRBV12-3 or TRBV12-4 and TRBJ2-5; D not certain. CDR3 length equals 13 residues. V was cut by 2 bases and J by 5 bases, with 9 bases left in between. The chain's CDR3 is CASSLLVWETQYF. The CDR3 region has the DNA TGTGCCAGCAGTTTACTAGTTTGGGAGACCCAGTACTTC.

The chain has TRBV5-4 and TRBJ1-2; a possible D gene is TRBD1 (5 bases). This CDR3 is built from 15 residues. Germline V CDR1 and CDR2: SGHNT, YYREEE (reference sequence). V lost 6 bases to trimming and J lost 6 bases, with 21 bases between them. The CDR3 is CASIDPGGVRHGYTF. The CDR3 nucleotides are TGTGCCAGCATCGACCCGGGAGGGGTTCGCCATGGCTACACCTTC.

V gene TRBV28 combines with J gene TRBJ1-5; 7 nucleotides match TRBD1. The V segment lost 3 bases and the J segment 1 base; nucleotides outside the gene matches: 6. This CDR3 is 16 amino acids long. Germline CDR1 reads MDHEN; CDR2 reads SYDVKM. CDR3 sequence: CASSFQGGASNQPQHF. In DNA, the CDR3 is TGTGCCAGCAGTTTCCAAGGGGGCGCGAGCAATCAGCCCCAGCATTTT. The full variable domain, with the rest looked up from reference TRBV28 and TRBJ1-5, is DVKVTQSSRYLVKRTGEKVFLECVQDMDHENMFWYRQDPGLGLRLIYFSYDVKMKEKGDIPEGYSVSREKKERFSLILESASTNQTSMYLCASSFQGGASNQPQHFGDGTRLSIL.

The J gene is TRBJ2-3, the V gene TRBV5-1; 8 bases map to TRBD1. With 0 bases clipped from V and 1 base from J, the junction kept 7 bases outside the gene matches. Per germline, CDR1 SGHRS and CDR2 YFSETQ. The CDR3 is made up of 17 amino acids. This CDR3 reads CASSLARQGFGTDTQYF. The CDR3 DNA is TGCGCCAGCAGCTTGGCCCGACAGGGGTTTGGCACAGATACGCAGTATTTT.

The chain couples TRBV15 to TRBJ1-6, with no clear D. The V gene lost 0 bases and the J gene lost 10 bases, with 7 bases spanning the gap. The CDR3 loop spans 13 amino acids. CDR1 LNHNV and CDR2 YYDKDF come from the germline V gene (reference sequence). Here the CDR3 DNA reads TGTGCCACCAGCAGAGATTCCCAGTCACCCCTCCACTTT. As protein: CATSRDSQSPLHF.

This rearrangement joins TRBV28 to TRBJ1-5; D remains unclear. The germline gives CDR1 MDHEN, CDR2 SYDVKM. The CDR3 is 12 amino acids. V was cut by 6 bases and J by 9 bases, with 12 bases left in between. CDR3 in DNA: TGTGCCAGCAGCTTCCGATCGGGGCCCCAGCATTTT. It yields the protein CASSFRSGPQHF. The full variable domain, its missing parts supplied by reference TRBV28 and TRBJ1-5, is DVKVTQSSRYLVKRTGEKVFLECVQDMDHENMFWYRQDPGLGLRLIYFSYDVKMKEKGDIPEGYSVSREKKERFSLILESASTNQTSMYLCASSFRSGPQHFGDGTRLSIL.

The chain joins TRBV6-5 to TRBJ1-1; a possible D gene is TRBD1 (6 bases). The germline gives CDR1 MNHEY, CDR2 SVGAGI. The length of the CDR3 is 14 residues. V was clipped by 8 bases and J by 4 bases, with 17 bases between them. The CDR3 sequence: CASYTLVGGTEAFF. The CDR3 DNA reads as TGTGCCAGCTATACCTTGGTAGGGGGCACTGAAGCTTTCTTT.

This chain links TRBV7-2 with TRBJ1-3; 8 bases match TRBD1. The CDR3 totals 14 residues. With V trimmed by 5 bases and J by 4 bases, 4 bases remained unmatched. Germline V gives CDR1 SGHTA, CDR2 FQGNSA. CDR3 in amino acids: CASSPDRGGNTIYF. As DNA, the CDR3 is TGTGCCAGCAGCCCAGACAGGGGAGGAAACACCATATATTTT. The full variable domain, in which reference TRBV7-2 and TRBJ1-3 provide the parts outside the CDR3, is GAGVSQSPSNKVTEKGKDVELRCDPISGHTALYWYRQSLGQGLEFLIYFQGNSAPDKSGLPSDRFSAERTGGSVSTLTIQRTQQEDSAVYLCASSPDRGGNTIYFGEGSWLTVV.

This clone came up once. V gene TRBV6-5 combines with J gene TRBJ1-2; unclear D gene. Germline CDR1 reads MNHEY; CDR2 reads SVGAGI. The CDR3 extends over 12 amino acids. Between the trimmed V and J ends, which lost 9 bases and 0 bases, there was a span of 8 bases. DNA of the CDR3: TGTGCCAGTACTCAGGCTAACTATGGCTACACCTTC. Its protein product is CASTQANYGYTF.

The V and J genes are TRBV6-5 and TRBJ2-2; 8 nucleotides line up with TRBD2. Germline CDR1 reads MNHEY; CDR2 reads SVGAGI. This CDR3 spans 14 amino acids. J lost 6 bases, V lost 6 bases, and 6 bases had no gene match. The CDR3 DNA is TGTGCCAGCAGCACTCGAGCGGGGGCCGGGGAGCTGTTTTTT. This gives the protein CASSTRAGAGELFF.